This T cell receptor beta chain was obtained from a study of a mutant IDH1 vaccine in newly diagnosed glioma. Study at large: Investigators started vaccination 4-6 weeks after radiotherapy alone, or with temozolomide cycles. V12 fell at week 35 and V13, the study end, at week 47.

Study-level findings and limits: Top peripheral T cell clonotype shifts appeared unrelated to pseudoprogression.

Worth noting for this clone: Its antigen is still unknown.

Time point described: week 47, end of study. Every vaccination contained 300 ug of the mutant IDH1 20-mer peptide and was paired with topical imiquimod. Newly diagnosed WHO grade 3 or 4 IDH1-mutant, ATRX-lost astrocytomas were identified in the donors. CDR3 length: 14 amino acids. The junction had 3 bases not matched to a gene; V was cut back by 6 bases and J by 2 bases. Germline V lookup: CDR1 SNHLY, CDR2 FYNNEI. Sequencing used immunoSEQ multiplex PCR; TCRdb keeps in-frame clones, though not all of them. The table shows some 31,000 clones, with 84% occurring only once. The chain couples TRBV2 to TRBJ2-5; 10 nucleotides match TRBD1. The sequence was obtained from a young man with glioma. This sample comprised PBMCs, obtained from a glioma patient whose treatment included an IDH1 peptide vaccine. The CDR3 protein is CASRAGQGQETQYF. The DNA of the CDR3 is TGTGCCAGCAGGGCGGGACAGGGGCAAGAGACCCAGTACTTC. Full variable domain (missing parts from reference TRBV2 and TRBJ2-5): EPEVTQTPSHQVTQMGQEVILRCVPISNHLYFYWYRQILGQKVEFLVSFYNNEISEKSEIFDDQFSVERPDGSNFTLKIRSTKLEDSAMYFCASRAGQGQETQYFGPGTRLLVL.